One sample yielded the 6 T cell receptor beta chains listed below, sequenced in a study of T cell clonotyping in hematopoietic cell transplantation. Measured with immunoSEQ multiplex PCR; TCRdb has only the in-frame clones, and not every one. The sample has over 5,000 clones, approximately 90% seen once. The sample in question was peripheral blood mononuclear cells, obtained 100 days after allogeneic stem cell transplant. The receptors were gathered from a female patient aged 50 to 65 who had an allogeneic stem cell transplant from an unrelated donor, so T cells may come from the graft donor. Some clones in this sample may be carry-over from other donors' samples.

This chain links TRBV30 with TRBJ1-1; D is unclear. The CDR3 has 11 amino acids. The germline V gene encodes CDR1 GTSNPN and CDR2 SVGIG (reference sequence). The germline V and J ends were trimmed by 4 bases and 6 bases, with 9 bases remaining between them. For the CDR3, the DNA is TGTGCCTGGATACTCGGGTCTGAAGCTTTCTTT. This encodes CAWILGSEAFF.

This clone was observed a single time. V and J are TRBV9 and TRBJ2-1; possibly TRBD1 for D (5 bases). Germline V CDR1 and CDR2: SGDLS, YYNGEE. Deletions cut 3 bases from V and 4 bases from J, with 8 bases between. The CDR3 loop spans 13 amino acids. The CDR3 region has the DNA TGTGCCAGCAGCGCCCCAGGGTACAATGAGCAGTTCTTC. It is translated as CASSAPGYNEQFF.

The V gene is TRBV13, the J gene TRBJ2-1; D might be TRBD1 or TRBD2, each matching 5 bases. The CDR3 length is 16 residues. Deletions cut 5 bases from V and 8 bases from J, with 22 bases between. Per the germline V gene, CDR1 is PRHDT and CDR2 is FYEKMQ (reference sequence). CDR3 in DNA: TGTGCCAGCAGCGCAGCGTTTGGGGACCCAAGGGATGAGCAGTTCTTC. This translates into CASSAAFGDPRDEQFF.

The chain joins TRBV19 to TRBJ1-6, with D possibly TRBD1 on 5 matching bases. There are 13 residues in the CDR3. With 5 bases removed from V and 9 bases from J, the gap between germline ends came to 11 bases. Germline CDR1 is LNHDA and CDR2 is SQIVND (reference sequence). In DNA, the CDR3 is TGTGCCAGTAGTGGGGGGGGGAGTTCACCCCTCCACTTT. This codes for CASSGGGSSPLHF.

This chain uses TRBV7-2 with TRBJ1-1, with 8 bases aligning to TRBD1. This CDR3 comprises 14 residues. The germline CDR1 and CDR2 sequences are SGHTA and FQGNSA. With V trimmed by 5 bases and J by 4 bases, 6 bases remained unmatched. Here the CDR3 DNA reads TGTGCCAGCAGCGCACACACAGGGGGCACTGAAGCTTTCTTT. Encoded protein: CASSAHTGGTEAFF.

V gene TRBV14 combines with J gene TRBJ1-5; no definite D call. V lost 1 base and J 5 bases, leaving 12 bases between the germline ends. This CDR3 spans 15 amino acids. In germline, CDR1 is SGHDN, CDR2 FVKESK. The CDR3 is CASSQVLEAHQPQHF. The CDR3 DNA reads TGTGCCAGCAGCCAAGTACTAGAGGCCCATCAGCCCCAGCATTTT.